This TCR beta chain was captured by sequencing in a study of blood T cell repertoires in COVID-19. CDR1 MDHEN and CDR2 SYDVKM come from the germline V gene. The CDR3 length is 16 residues. V shed 4 bases, J shed 9 bases, and the junction held 14 bases outside the gene matches. Only in-frame clones appear in the TCRdb table, and some are missing; sequencing was by immunoSEQ multiplex PCR. The repertoire holds around 270,000 clones, with over 80% as singletons. The chain joins TRBV28 to TRBJ1-4; 7 bases are a match to TRBD1. The sequenced sample consisted of peripheral blood. The TCR comes from a middle-aged woman who had recovered from COVID-19. DNA of the CDR3: TGTGCCAGCAGTTCCCTGACAGGGCTTGGATGGAAAAAACTGTTTTTT. Protein product: CASSSLTGLGWKKLFF.